These 4 T cell receptor beta chains were all obtained from the same sample, sequenced in a study of CD8 T cells in ankylosing spondylitis (dated by TCRdb to the late 2010s). Libraries were made using 5' RACE. The sequencer listed for this sample is Illumina HiSeq 2500. TCRdb handled the public reads itself, with Q25 trimming in fastp and clone calling in MiXCR, and kept productive beta chains. Identical CDR3 protein sequences are pooled into one entry, listed with their most common genes and DNA. This sample gives 200,000 to 250,000 distinct CDR3 sequences in total; over 9.5% of them show up just once. The ten most abundant clones make up about 2.8% of the sample. What was sequenced was blood, either unsorted or a sorted T cell fraction (not recorded which). These receptors were taken from a male donor with ankylosing spondylitis or in good health (not recorded which).

This clonotype was counted ten times or more. The J gene is TRBJ1-4, the V gene TRBV5-5, with a tentative D call TRBD1 (6 bases). Germline loops: CDR1 SGHKS, CDR2 YYEKEE (reference sequence). V dropped 3 bases and J dropped 7 bases, with 16 bases sitting between them. CDR3 size: 15 residues. The CDR3 DNA is TGTGCCAGCAGCTGGGAGTGGGGGCTCAGTGAAAAACTGTTTTTT. Protein sequence: CASSWEWGLSEKLFF.

This clonotype was recorded many times. V gene TRBV18 combines with J gene TRBJ1-1; 9 bases line up with TRBD1. The CDR3 has 16 amino acids. Germline V lookup: CDR1 KGHSH, CDR2 LQKENI. Trimming took 2 bases from V and 3 from J; bases not matched to a gene: 7. In DNA, the CDR3 is TGTGCCAGCTCACCAGAGACAGGGGGATTGGACACTGAAGCTTTCTTT. Its protein product is CASSPETGGLDTEAFF.

The table lists this clonotype with many counts. The final CDR3 position lacks the conserved phenylalanine or tryptophan, pointing to a likely read error. This rearrangement joins TRBV7-2 to TRBJ2-1; 7 bases agree with TRBD2. Germline V gene lookup returns CDR1 SGHTA and CDR2 FQGNSA. After removal of 1 base from V and 7 bases from J, the junction contained 13 bases not matched to a gene. The CDR3 extends over 17 amino acids. The CDR3 spells CASSLGTAGPEENEQFL. The CDR3 nucleotides are TGTGCCAGCAGCTTAGGTACAGCGGGGCCGGAGGAAAATGAGCAGTTCCTC.

This clonotype was seen more than once but under ten times. The chain uses TRBV7-9 and TRBJ1-1; D not certain. Germline V gene lookup returns CDR1 SEHNR and CDR2 FQNEAQ (reference sequence). The CDR3 is 14 amino acids. V lost 3 bases, J lost 6 bases, and 14 bases lay in between. CDR3 in amino acids: CASSLQSAGPEAFF. The CDR3, as DNA: TGTGCCAGCAGCTTGCAAAGCGCCGGGCCTGAAGCTTTCTTT.